This TCR beta chain was recovered during a study of cytomegalovirus exposure and HLA in healthy donors (dated by TCRdb to the late 2010s). Concerning the study at large: In an earlier analysis of 550 to 750 of the donors, under 300 Gb of sequence data and 90 million to 120 million unique TCR beta sequences from about 190 million T cells were reported. The study aimed to test whether cataloging public T cell receptors could reveal signatures of past pathogen exposure. The number of typed donors differed by locus: about 620-640 for A, B, C, DRB1 and DQB1; approximately 540 for DQA1; over 600 for DPA1; and some 430 for DPB1. Rather than drawing on any new phenotypic data, the later analysis identified candidate immune exposures from TCR beta sequences and the way those sequences occurred across donors. An early release covering about 600 HLA-typed donors comprised around 300 gigabases of sequencing data and tens of millions of unique TCR sequences. An earlier analysis of 500 to 650 of the donors applied high-throughput TCR beta sequencing to assess whether each TCR beta V gene segment acted as functional or pseudogenic. Using immunosequencing, the study profiled T cell repertoires from 500 to 800 subjects and related those repertoires to cytomegalovirus serostatus. Roughly five DR-DQ haplotypes were treated as single units for association and clustering because of strong linkage in the cohort. A later analysis re-analyzed previously published TCR beta repertoires from 650 to 800 donors and added high-resolution HLA genotyping to study TCR occurrence patterns. Among about 400 genotyped donors of the cohort, an average of approximately 200,000 unique TCR beta nucleotide sequences was sequenced per donor, of which approximately 18% were non-productive. Donor age, sex, ethnicity and CMV serostatus were compiled alongside the repertoire data. The study combined high-throughput TCR immunosequencing, statistical association of individual TCRs with disease status, and machine learning to predict cytomegalovirus infection status. Every repertoire in the discovery cohort had been generated on one and the same sequencing platform. Along with the approximately 600-subject first cohort, a separate validation cohort of 120 different subjects was used. A later genetic analysis used genome-wide SNP genotypes for about three fifths of the 666 donors, treating that subset as a discovery cohort. The genetic ancestry cluster associated with self-reported Caucasian donors included around four fifths of the 398 genotyped donors. Class I and class II HLA loci were covered by the typing at four-digit resolution.

CDR1 and CDR2 are read off the germline V gene as MGHRA and YSYEKL. The CDR3, from cysteine to phenylalanine, totals 15 residues. The sequence is cut down to CDR3 DNA, 45 bases in frame from base 1. Relative to germline, V is 4 bases shorter and J is 6 bases shorter, with 16 bases between their ends. Details on this clone: It has no known antigen specificity. Nothing much larger sits one base from this clone, and base qualities are not available.

Receptors were amplified or captured by the immunoSEQ multiplex PCR assay. A mixture of 60 forward primers for TCR Vbeta segments and 13 reverse primers for TCR Jbeta segments was used in the multiplex PCR. Amplification of the CDR3 region of rearranged TCR beta genes was performed with a multiplex PCR assay on genomic DNA. The amplified TCR beta libraries were sequenced on the Illumina HiSeq System as 87-base-pair reads. In the source study's methods: In a later analysis, 77 million or so unique TCR beta chains were counted across the roughly 670 repertoires, and about 9.9 million of these chains were shared by at least two donors. To remove PCR and sequencing errors, raw reads were error-corrected and collapsed into unique sequences using a nearest-neighbor algorithm that merged closely related sequences. Alignment of CDR3 sequences to IMGT reference sequences was used to assign V, D and J gene segments. For a sequence to be retained, a match of at least six nucleotides was required to both a V gene segment and a J gene segment. Rearrangements were classified as productive when the CDR3 lacked stop codons and remained in frame with V and J, and all other rearrangements were classified as non-productive. Following IMGT convention, CDR3 was defined as the stretch from the second conserved V-encoded cysteine up to the conserved J-encoded phenylalanine. The earlier analysis of a few hundred of the donors excluded sequences that lacked an unambiguous match to a single V gene segment. An earlier analysis of approximately 590 of the donors called V segments functional above 56.7% productive rearrangements and segregating when the between-donor standard deviation exceeded 5%. A statistical classification framework was built for diagnosing cytomegalovirus status from the catalog of TCR beta chain sequences. V and J gene assignment, in a later analysis, came from comparing TCR nucleotide sequences with IMGT/GENE-DB human TR gene sequences. The TCRdist pipeline was used in a later analysis to assign CDR3 sequences and most-parsimonious VDJ recombination scenarios. In a later analysis, every TCR beta chain was defined by the combination of its CDR3 amino acid sequence and its V-gene family, and reads without a unique V-gene family were dropped. A later analysis removed several hundred highly shared, low-generation-probability nucleotide sequences to deal with suspected cross-contamination and a sequencing artifact. In a later analysis, a clonal expansion index was calculated for each public chain from normalized within-repertoire ranks of inferred template counts. Generation probabilities in a later analysis came from a VDJ recombination model fitted to out-of-frame rearrangements, and those results were checked against IGoR. In a later analysis, hypergeometric tests were used to score TCR-TCR, TCR-HLA and TCR-CMV co-occurrence, with a repertoire-size bias correction applied to TCR pairs. A later analysis estimated false discovery rates by permuting HLA or CMV assignments 20 times. In a later analysis, co-occurring TCRs were grouped using DBSCAN, and TCRdist sequence similarity was added for clustering within HLA-allele-positive subsets. Repertoires with fewer than 30,000 or more than 120,000 public chains were left out of co-occurrence clustering, as were roughly five repertoires with anomalous nucleotide sharing. TCRdb took this table from immuneACCESS and kept in-frame rearrangements with V and J called. Such tables lack part of the clones; where checked against another copy, unresolved V genes explain under half of the gap, and the rest is unexplained. Clonal size and the V and J genes are those of that table, whereas D and trimming came from the DNA. This sample has roughly 300,000 clones in its table, and roughly 90% of those were observed once. The biggest ten clones account for 4% of the sample.

The cohort consisted of 600 to 750 healthy bone marrow donors. At the time of sampling, all cohort members were nominally healthy, though unrecorded immune exposures were likely present. The donor tested CMV seropositive and was one of the 289 seropositive cohort members. Each donor provided a peripheral blood sample, and peripheral blood mononuclear cells were used for TCR beta sequencing. Genomic DNA was extracted from the blood cell samples with the Qiagen DNeasy Blood Extraction Kit. Study-level results and caveats: A total of fewer than 200 TCR beta chains were listed by the study as associated with cytomegalovirus. It was suggested by the authors that the approach could potentially be generalized to other disease states and immunological phenotypes. In an earlier analysis of a few hundred of the donors, most TCR beta V segments were observed in productive rearrangements about 90% or about 30% of the time, broadly matching IMGT annotations. A cluster of highly shared sequence variants was judged likely to represent a technical artifact of the sequencing pipeline. According to a later analysis, TCR association rates differed among HLA loci, with DRB1 alleles showing the most associated TCRs and HLA-C alleles showing the fewest. Three of the identified cytomegalovirus-associated TCR beta chains were confirmed in vitro to be specific for cytomegalovirus antigens. Correlated functional status among segregating V segments might be attributable to linkage disequilibrium, but an unknown experimental factor could not be ruled out. The 87-base-pair reads could not distinguish some IMGT-functional V segments, including TRBV6-2 and TRBV6-3, so those segments were excluded. Because HLA typing was missing for some donors at each locus, association tests included only the typed subset. A later analysis found that most CMV-associated TCR beta chains appeared HLA-restricted, with HLA associations seemingly driven largely by CMV exposure. In a later analysis, some 17,000 TCR beta sequences were associated with specific HLA alleles at a false discovery rate of 0.05. In a later analysis, HLA-associated TCR beta chains were found to be more clonally expanded and to have lower generation probabilities than equally common non-associated chains. Strong co-occurrence of HLA alleles, especially DR and DQ, made assigning TCR associations to individual alleles difficult. A later analysis reported that several top co-occurrence clusters appeared linked to parvovirus B19, influenza, CMV and Epstein-Barr virus. A further reported finding was that TCR beta sequences accurately predicted the HLA-A and HLA-B alleles for most subjects in the first cohort. Across donors, most TCR sequences were observed very rarely, whereas some public TCRs were present in many individuals. The cohort was sequenced for TCR beta chains only, and without alpha or paired-chain data the features that could be detected were limited. Sequencing depth was assumed to be roughly uniform across donors in the presence/absence analyses, though that assumption may not hold. According to a later genetic analysis, donors in an Asian-associated ancestry cluster had fewer N-insertions in productive TCRs than the roughly 700-donor mean. Because counts were too low, roughly 17 rarely observed V segments, including chromosome 9 orphons, were left out of the earlier analysis of over 550 of the donors. The only immune exposure information available for the cohort was CMV serostatus. V-gene and J-gene trimming of TCR beta chains was associated with a missense DCLRE1C variant in a later genetic analysis, and the association was replicated in an independent cohort. The classifier was reported to diagnose cytomegalovirus status with high specificity and sensitivity in both the original and validation cohorts.

Sequencing was carried out using PBMCs. The sequence is built from TRBV4-1 and TRBJ2-4; a tentative D match to TRBD2 spans 6 bases. The clonotype was recovered from a man aged 40-50 years in good health and CMV-seropositive. In nucleotide form, the sequence is TGCGCCAGCAGCCTGATTGGAGGGTCCGGAAACATTCAGTACTTC. Translated, it reads CASSLIGGSGNIQYF.